Sequencing of this T cell receptor (beta chain) was carried out in a study of CD8+ T cells in alopecia areata. Study-wide points: Patients showed less clear TCR sequence sharing than mice, possibly partly because of HLA diversity. Tissue-resident alphabeta T cells belonging to normal skin likewise get sequenced within scalp specimens. Lesional tissue from the scalp (especially in alopecia totalis/universalis) showed higher clonality than normal scalp.

The researchers isolated CD4+ and CD8+ T cells from PBMCs by sorting. cDNA prepared by RNA extraction and subsequent reverse transcription served as the template for sequencing. This table comes from immunoSEQ multiplex PCR, and its TCRdb copy is limited to in-frame clones, with some not included. The sample lists around 120,000 clones, roughly 66% occurring once. This clone was seen a few times. The antigen is unknown. Germline CDR1 SQVTM, CDR2 ANQGSEA. The V gene end was trimmed by 6 bases and the J gene end by 0 bases; junction bases not matched to a gene: 7. This CDR3 contains 15 residues. The gene calls are TRBV29-1 and TRBJ2-2, with TRBD1 identical over 7 bases. What was sequenced was CD4+ T cells sorted from blood. This TCR was sampled from a human donor in good health. The CDR3 sequence is CSVAEGTANTGELFF. CDR3 nucleotides: TGCAGCGTCGCCGAGGGGACAGCGAACACCGGGGAGCTGTTTTTT.